These 8 T cell receptor beta chains were all obtained from the same sample, sequenced in a study of control samples from healthy donors and cancer patients. Libraries were prepared by immunoSEQ multiplex PCR; TCRdb keeps only in-frame clonotypes and omits some of them. The sample carries over 150,000 clones, more than 80% recorded once. The specimen sequenced was blood. The receptors were gathered from a man aged 25-45 years in good health.

To note about this clone: The CDR3 does not close with the conserved phenylalanine or tryptophan, likely indicating a read error. The rearrangement links TRBV18 to TRBJ1-6; no firm D call. This CDR3 comprises 14 residues. In germline, CDR1 is KGHSH, CDR2 LQKENI. Trimming removed 1 base at V and 8 bases at J, with 9 bases between. CDR3 DNA sequence: TGTGCCAGCTCACCACAGGGAGCGGATTCACCCCTCCACCTT. Its translation: CASSPQGADSPLHL.

V usage is TRBV7-9 and J usage is TRBJ2-1, with 11 bases fitting TRBD2. The CDR3 has 15 amino acids. V dropped 3 bases and J dropped 4; count of bases not matched to a gene: 2. The germline gives CDR1 SEHNR, CDR2 FQNEAQ (reference sequence). CDR3 sequence reads: CASSLLAGGYNEQFF. In DNA, the CDR3 is TGTGCCAGCAGCTTGCTAGCGGGAGGATACAATGAGCAGTTCTTC.

The chain uses TRBV7-9 and TRBJ1-5; a weak D match, TRBD1 (6 bases). Germline lookup yields CDR1 SEHNR and CDR2 FQNEAQ (reference sequence). Between the trimmed V and J ends, which lost 5 bases and 3 bases, there was a span of 14 bases. The CDR3 totals 15 residues. DNA for the CDR3: TGTGCCAGCAGCCGAACAGGGAGTAACAATCAGCCCCAGCATTTT. Translated, it gives CASSRTGSNNQPQHF.

Here the CDR3 reads CASSRDPGGTDTQYF. Written as DNA, the CDR3 is TGTGCCAGCAGCCGGGACCCCGGGGGGACAGATACGCAGTATTTT. The chain joins TRBV6-2 or TRBV6-3 to TRBJ2-3; 7 bases map to TRBD2. The germline V gene encodes CDR1 MNHEY and CDR2 SVGEGT. Trimming cost V 6 bases and J 3 bases; bases outside gene matches: 9. There are 15 residues in the CDR3.

The V and J genes are TRBV4-1 and TRBJ2-5; D may be TRBD2 (6 bases). Germline-derived CDR1 and CDR2 are MGHRA and YSYEKL. V lost 1 base, J lost 1 base, and 10 bases lay in between. The CDR3 loop spans 15 amino acids. CDR3 in amino acids: CASSQVSGGQETQYF. In DNA form, the CDR3 reads TGCGCCAGCAGCCAAGTCTCCGGGGGCCAAGAGACCCAGTACTTC.

The chain joins TRBV4-3 to TRBJ2-7; 8 nucleotides align to TRBD1. Germline V gene data show CDR1 as LGHNA and CDR2 as YSLEER. The CDR3 covers 14 residues. Trimming at V came to 4 bases and at J to 3 bases, leaving 5 bases not matched to a gene. The CDR3 DNA reads as TGCGCCAGCAGCCCAAGTACAGGGGGCTACGAGCAGTACTTC. Amino acids: CASSPSTGGYEQYF.

The rearrangement joins TRBV7-2 to TRBJ2-7; 7 bases line up with TRBD1. Germline V gives CDR1 SGHTA, CDR2 FQGNSA. This CDR3 is 16 amino acids long. Unmatched junction bases numbered 13, after V lost 5 bases and J lost 3 bases. The CDR3 region has the DNA TGTGCCAGCAGCGGAAGCGCCAGGGGGATGGACTACGAGCAGTACTTC. Translating it yields CASSGSARGMDYEQYF.

The chain carries TRBV3-1 (or the pseudogene TRBV3-2) and TRBJ2-3; D unresolved. Germline CDR1 LGHDT, CDR2 YNNKEL (reference sequence). The V end lost 2 bases, the J end lost 4 bases, and 13 bases lay between the germline ends. CDR3 length: 15 amino acids. The CDR3 sequence is CASSQRPVSPDTQYF. The CDR3 nucleotides are TGTGCCAGCAGCCAACGTCCCGTCTCTCCAGATACGCAGTATTTT.